This record looks at one T cell receptor beta chain sequence and its context. TCRdb's table, derived via immunoSEQ multiplex PCR, lists solely in-frame clones and lacks some. Among about 100,000 clones listed, more than 75% were seen once. The V end was cut by 3 bases, the J end by 8 bases, with 22 bases between. Germline V gives CDR1 SQVTM, CDR2 ANQGSEA. There are 15 residues in the CDR3. This entry comes from a study of blood T cell repertoires in COVID-19. This receptor was obtained from a human donor in a cohort sampled during active COVID-19. Sequenced sample: peripheral blood. V is TRBV29-1 and J is TRBJ1-2; D gene unclear. CDR3 sequence: CSVETQRFGLEGYTF. The DNA for the CDR3 is TGCAGCGTTGAGACCCAACGGTTCGGGTTAGAAGGCTACACCTTC.